This section outlines one T cell receptor (beta chain) sequence together with its context. This sample is part of a study of cytomegalovirus exposure and HLA in healthy donors. With 60 Vbeta and 13 Jbeta primers, the PCR was carried out. Sequencing used immunoSEQ multiplex PCR; TCRdb keeps in-frame clones, though not all of them. Among more than 95,000 clones listed, 78% were seen once. The sequenced sample consisted of PBMCs. This clonotype originated in a woman aged 40 to 49 in good health and CMV-seronegative.

Here the CDR3 reads CASSITSGRANEQFF. The DNA of the CDR3 is TGTGCCAGTAGTATTACCAGCGGGAGGGCAAATGAGCAGTTCTTC. J is TRBJ2-1 and V is TRBV19; 10 positions match TRBD2. Germline-derived CDR1 and CDR2 are LNHDA and SQIVND (reference sequence). The V gene end was trimmed by 3 bases and the J gene end by 7 bases; junction bases not matched to a gene: 6. This CDR3 comprises 15 residues.